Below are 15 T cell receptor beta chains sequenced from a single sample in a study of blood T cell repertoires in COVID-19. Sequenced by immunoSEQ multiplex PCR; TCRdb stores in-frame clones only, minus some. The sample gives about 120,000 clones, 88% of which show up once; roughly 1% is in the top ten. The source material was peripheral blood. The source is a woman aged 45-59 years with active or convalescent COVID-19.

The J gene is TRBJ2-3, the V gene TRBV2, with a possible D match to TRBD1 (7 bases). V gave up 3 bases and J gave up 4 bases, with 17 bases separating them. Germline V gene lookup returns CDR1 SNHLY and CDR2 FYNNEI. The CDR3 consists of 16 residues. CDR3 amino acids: CASSDAAGQGADTQYF. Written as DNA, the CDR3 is TGTGCCAGCAGTGACGCAGCGGGCCAGGGGGCAGATACGCAGTATTTT.

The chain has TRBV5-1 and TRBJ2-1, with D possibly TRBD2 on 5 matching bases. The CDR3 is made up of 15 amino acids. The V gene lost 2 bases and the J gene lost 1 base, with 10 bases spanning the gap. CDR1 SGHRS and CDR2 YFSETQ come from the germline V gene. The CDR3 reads CASSLAGESYNEQFF. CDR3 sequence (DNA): TGCGCCAGCAGCTTAGCCGGGGAATCCTACAATGAGCAGTTCTTC.

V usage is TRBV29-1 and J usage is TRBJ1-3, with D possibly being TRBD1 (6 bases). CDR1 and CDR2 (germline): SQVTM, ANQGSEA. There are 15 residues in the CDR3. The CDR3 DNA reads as TGCAGTTCAAACAGGGAAAAATCCTCTGGAAACACCATATATTTT. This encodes CSSNREKSSGNTIYF.

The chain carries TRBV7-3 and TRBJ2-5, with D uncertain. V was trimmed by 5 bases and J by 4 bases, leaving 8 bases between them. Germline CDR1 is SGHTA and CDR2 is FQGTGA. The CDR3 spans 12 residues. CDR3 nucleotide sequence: TGTGCCAGCAGCGAGGTGGGAGAGACCCAGTACTTC. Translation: CASSEVGETQYF.

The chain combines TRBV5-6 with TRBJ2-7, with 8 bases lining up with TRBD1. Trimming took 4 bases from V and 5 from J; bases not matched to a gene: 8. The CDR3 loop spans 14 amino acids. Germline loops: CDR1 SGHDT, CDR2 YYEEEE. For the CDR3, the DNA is TGTGCCAGCAGCCTTTCCGGGACAGGTAACGAGCAGTACTTC. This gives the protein CASSLSGTGNEQYF.

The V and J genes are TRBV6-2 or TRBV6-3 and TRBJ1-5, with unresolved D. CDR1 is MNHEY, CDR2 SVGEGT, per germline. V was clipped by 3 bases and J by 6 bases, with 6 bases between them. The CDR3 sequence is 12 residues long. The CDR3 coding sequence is TGTGCCAGCAGTTATCTCAGTCAGCCCCAGCATTTT. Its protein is CASSYLSQPQHF.

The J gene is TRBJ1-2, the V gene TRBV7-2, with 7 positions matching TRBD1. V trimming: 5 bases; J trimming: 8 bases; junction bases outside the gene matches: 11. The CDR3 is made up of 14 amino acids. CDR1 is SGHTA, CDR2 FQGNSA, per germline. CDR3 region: CASSRRHRGLGYTF. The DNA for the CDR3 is TGTGCCAGCAGCAGACGTCACAGGGGATTGGGCTACACCTTC.

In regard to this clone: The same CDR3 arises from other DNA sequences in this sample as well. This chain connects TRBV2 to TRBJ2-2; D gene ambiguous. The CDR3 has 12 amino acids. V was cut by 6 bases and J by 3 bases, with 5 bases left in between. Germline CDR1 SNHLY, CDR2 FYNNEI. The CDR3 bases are TGTGCCAGCAGCCGGGACACCGGGGAGCTGTTTTTT. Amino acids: CASSRDTGELFF.

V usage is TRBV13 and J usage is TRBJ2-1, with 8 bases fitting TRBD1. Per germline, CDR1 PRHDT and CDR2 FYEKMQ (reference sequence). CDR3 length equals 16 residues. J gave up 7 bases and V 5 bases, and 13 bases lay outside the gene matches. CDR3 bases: TGTGCCAGCAGCAGTAGCCCAGGGGGCGCTTCAAATGAGCAGTTCTTC. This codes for CASSSSPGGASNEQFF.

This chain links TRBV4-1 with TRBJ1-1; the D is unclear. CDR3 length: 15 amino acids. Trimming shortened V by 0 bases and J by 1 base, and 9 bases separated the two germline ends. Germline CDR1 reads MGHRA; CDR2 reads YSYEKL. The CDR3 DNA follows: TGCGCCAGCAGCCAAGATCCCGGCGGGAACACTGAAGCTTTCTTT. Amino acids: CASSQDPGGNTEAFF.

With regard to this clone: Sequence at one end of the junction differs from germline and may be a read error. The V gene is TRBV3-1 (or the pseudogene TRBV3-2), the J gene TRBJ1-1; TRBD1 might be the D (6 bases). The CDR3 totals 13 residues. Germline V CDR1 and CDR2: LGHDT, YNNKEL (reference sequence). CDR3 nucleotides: TGTGCCAGCAACCAAATAGGACAGAGCGAAGCTTTCTTT. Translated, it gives CASNQIGQSEAFF.

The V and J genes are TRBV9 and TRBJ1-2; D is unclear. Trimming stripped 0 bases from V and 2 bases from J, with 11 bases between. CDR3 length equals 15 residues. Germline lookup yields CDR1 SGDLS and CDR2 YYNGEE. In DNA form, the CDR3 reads TGTGCCAGCAGCGTAGTAGAGTCCCAAAACTATGGCTACACCTTC. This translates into CASSVVESQNYGYTF.

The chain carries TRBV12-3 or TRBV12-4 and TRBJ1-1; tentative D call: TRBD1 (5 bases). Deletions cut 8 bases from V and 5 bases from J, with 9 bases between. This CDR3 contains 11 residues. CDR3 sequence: CASRRGTEAFF. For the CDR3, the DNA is TGTGCCAGCCGAAGGGGTACTGAAGCTTTCTTT.

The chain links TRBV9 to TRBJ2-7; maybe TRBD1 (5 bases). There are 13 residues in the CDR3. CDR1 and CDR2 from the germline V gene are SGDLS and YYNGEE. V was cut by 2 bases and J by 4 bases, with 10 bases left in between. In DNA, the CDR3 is TGTGCCAGCAGCGTCAGCTCAGGGTACGAGCAGTACTTC. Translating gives CASSVSSGYEQYF.

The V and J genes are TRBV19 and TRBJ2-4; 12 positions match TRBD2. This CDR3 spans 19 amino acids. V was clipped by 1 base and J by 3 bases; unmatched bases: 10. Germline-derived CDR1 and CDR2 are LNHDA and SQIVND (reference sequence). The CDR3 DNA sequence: TGTGCCAGTAGTATAGGTAGACTAGCGGGAGTGGTAGTCAAAAACATTCAGTACTTC. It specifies CASSIGRLAGVVVKNIQYF.